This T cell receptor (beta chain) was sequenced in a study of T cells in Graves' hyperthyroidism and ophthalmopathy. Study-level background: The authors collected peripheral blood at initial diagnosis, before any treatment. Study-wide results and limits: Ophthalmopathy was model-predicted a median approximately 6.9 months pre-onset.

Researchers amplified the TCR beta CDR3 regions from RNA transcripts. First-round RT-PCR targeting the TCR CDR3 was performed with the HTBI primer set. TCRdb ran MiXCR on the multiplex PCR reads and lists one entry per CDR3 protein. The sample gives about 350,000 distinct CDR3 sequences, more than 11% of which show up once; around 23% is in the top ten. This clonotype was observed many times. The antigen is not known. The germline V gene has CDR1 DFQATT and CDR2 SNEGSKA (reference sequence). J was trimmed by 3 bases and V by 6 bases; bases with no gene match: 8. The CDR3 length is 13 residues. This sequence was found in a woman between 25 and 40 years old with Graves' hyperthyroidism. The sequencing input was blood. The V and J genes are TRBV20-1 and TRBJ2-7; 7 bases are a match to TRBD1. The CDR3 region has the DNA TGCAGTGCGACCGCAGGGGGTGTCTACGAGCAGTACTTC. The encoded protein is CSATAGGVYEQYF.